This T cell receptor beta chain was recorded in a study of identical twins. V was clipped by 0 bases and J by 2 bases, with 16 bases between them. This CDR3 has 17 residues. The germline V gene has CDR1 LGHNA and CDR2 YSLEER. A remark on this clonotype: Its antigen is unidentified.

The study, taken as a whole, reports: For cord blood, abundant beta clonotypes had fewer insertions, unlike memory repertoires, which showed none.

TCRdb fed the 5' RACE reads into MiXCR, producing one record per CDR3 protein. The table shows 200,000 to 300,000 distinct CDR3 sequences, with approximately 10% occurring only once. Material for sequencing was memory T cells sorted from blood. The TCR comes from a man aged 50-60 years in good health. The chain recombines TRBV4-3 with TRBJ2-5; D possibly corresponds to TRBD2 (7 bases). The CDR3 DNA follows: TGCGCCAGCAGCCAAGAACCCGGGCGGGGGCTACAAGAGACCCAGTACTTC. It specifies CASSQEPGRGLQETQYF.